This T cell receptor (beta chain) stems from a study of OX40 agonist ivuxolimab in advanced cancers. Looking at the study overall: The dose-escalation cohort had hepatocellular carcinoma, melanoma, renal cell or head and neck cancer. The study's findings and limits: With doses of 0.1 to 3.0 mg/kg, CD4+ and CD8+ blood T cells had undergone clonal expansion by week 6. Relative to CD4+ cells, CD8+ T cells on average had more expanded clones.

The data were produced by immunoSEQ multiplex PCR, yet TCRdb's version contains in-frame clones alone and is incomplete. Altogether about 19,000 clones are present, 70% to 75% being singletons, with the ten largest covering roughly a third. The germline CDR1 and CDR2 sequences are SEHNR and FQNEAQ (reference sequence). The CDR3 loop spans 12 amino acids. V was clipped by 1 base and J by 5 bases, with 3 bases between them. In regard to this clone: As yet, its antigen is unknown.

The chain carries TRBV7-9 and TRBJ2-1; unclear D gene. This TCR came from an adult with an advanced solid tumor such as melanoma, head and neck, liver or kidney cancer. Sequenced material: CD4+ or CD8+ T cells sorted from blood, taken in a trial of the OX40 agonist ivuxolimab. DNA for the CDR3: TGTGCCAGCAGCTTAGGAGACAATGAGCAGTTCTTC. As protein: CASSLGDNEQFF.